The 2 T cell receptor beta chains given below trace back to one sample, sequenced in a study of blood T cell repertoires in COVID-19. TCRdb keeps only in-frame clones here, not all; method: immunoSEQ multiplex PCR. The profile shows some 350,000 clones, roughly 86% of them singletons. The specimen was peripheral blood. The origin of the receptors is a woman aged 70 to 79 with COVID-19, enrolled during active disease.

The rearrangement uses TRBV6-5 and TRBJ1-2, with no clear D. CDR3 size: 11 residues. The ends were cut back, 5 bases at V and 7 bases at J, with 8 bases in the middle. From germline, CDR1 is MNHEY and CDR2 SVGAGI. The CDR3 region is CASSRVAGYTF. CDR3 DNA sequence: TGTGCCAGCAGTCGGGTTGCTGGCTACACCTTC.

The V call is TRBV20-1, the J call TRBJ2-1; D might be TRBD2 (5 bases). Deletions cut 3 bases from V and 7 bases from J, with 13 bases between. This CDR3 is built from 13 residues. Germline V gene data show CDR1 as DFQATT and CDR2 as SNEGSKA (reference sequence). CDR3 residues: CSASLGSLNEQFF. CDR3 DNA: TGCAGTGCTAGTCTGGGGAGCTTGAATGAGCAGTTCTTC.